This TCR beta chain was identified during a study of cytotoxic CD8 clonotypes in ibrutinib-treated CLL. Study-wide points: Different sampling times were used for sustained-remission and progressing patients. Clonality was elevated at ibrutinib response and had returned toward baseline at progression.

CDR1 and CDR2 (germline): SGHAT, FQNNGV. This CDR3 is 14 amino acids long. The V and J ends lost 8 bases and 4 bases respectively, with 14 bases between them. Sequencing used immunoSEQ multiplex PCR; TCRdb keeps in-frame clones, though not all of them. The sample shows about 140,000 clones, approximately 90% of them seen only once. Details on this clone: What it recognizes is unknown.

The rearrangement joins TRBV11-2 to TRBJ1-4; D is undetermined. The source is a human donor with chronic lymphocytic leukemia. The material sequenced was PBMCs, taken after 12 months of ibrutinib treatment. The CDR3: CASSRGGVNEKLFF. The CDR3 bases are TGTGCCAGCTCTAGAGGCGGGGTTAATGAAAAACTGTTTTTT.